Shown below are 14 T cell receptor beta chains from a single sample sequenced in a study of a mutant IDH1 vaccine in newly diagnosed glioma. Repertoires were generated with immunoSEQ multiplex PCR, while TCRdb's copy carries only in-frame clones and drops some. The sample gives about 66,000 clones, 70% to 90% of which show up once; over 2.5% is in the top ten. The time point denotes: baseline, week 1 (first vaccination visit). The treatment denotes: pre-vaccination baseline after standard-of-care therapy. Sequenced here: PBMCs, sampled from a glioma patient treated with radiotherapy, temozolomide or both. All receptors come from a man aged 25-45 years with glioma.

The chain links TRBV2 to TRBJ2-7; D possibly corresponds to TRBD1 (6 bases). Germline CDR1 SNHLY, CDR2 FYNNEI. The CDR3 consists of 15 residues. V lost 4 bases, J lost 1 base, and 14 bases lay in between. CDR3 sequence: CASSGGQGNSYEQYF. DNA for the CDR3: TGTGCCAGCAGTGGGGGTCAGGGGAATTCCTACGAGCAGTACTTC.

The CDR3 DNA reads TGTGCCAGTAGTATATACTATCTGACGACTAATGAAAAACTGTTTTTT. Protein: CASSIYYLTTNEKLFF. This rearrangement joins TRBV19 to TRBJ1-4; D not certain. The CDR3 consists of 16 residues. V was clipped by 2 bases and J by 2 bases, with 12 bases between them. Germline V gene lookup returns CDR1 LNHDA and CDR2 SQIVND (reference sequence).

The chain links TRBV29-1 to TRBJ1-2; 10 positions agree with TRBD1. Germline CDR1 reads SQVTM; CDR2 reads ANQGSEA. The V and J ends lost 2 bases and 2 bases, in that order; junction bases with no gene match: 5. This CDR3 region has 15 residues. The CDR3: CSVETRDRGNYGYTF. CDR3 nucleotide sequence: TGCAGCGTTGAAACCCGGGACAGGGGAAACTATGGCTACACCTTC.

The V gene is TRBV5-1, the J gene TRBJ1-4, with D perhaps TRBD1 (5 bases). Germline values: CDR1 SGHRS, CDR2 YFSETQ. The V gene lost 1 base and the J gene lost 0 bases, with 10 bases spanning the gap. This CDR3 region has 16 residues. For the CDR3, the DNA is TGCGCCAGCAGCTTGACGGGGCGGCCAACTAATGAAAAACTGTTTTTT. Encoded protein: CASSLTGRPTNEKLFF.

The chain combines TRBV5-4 with TRBJ1-2, with D tentatively TRBD1 (6 bases). V lost 5 bases, J lost 7 bases, and 21 bases lay in between. Looked up from germline, CDR1 is SGHNT and CDR2 is YYREEE (reference sequence). CDR3 length: 15 amino acids. The CDR3 DNA sequence: TGTGCCAGCAGTTCCCTGACAGGAGCGGCCTTTGGCTACACCTTC. Translation gives CASSSLTGAAFGYTF.

The chain is built from TRBV4-2 and TRBJ1-5; no clear D. Looked up from germline, CDR1 is LGHNA and CDR2 is YNFKEQ. The V gene lost 0 bases and the J gene lost 6 bases, with 6 bases spanning the gap. The CDR3 runs 13 residues. The DNA for the CDR3 is TGTGCCAGCAGCCAAGATCAGGTTCAGCCCCAGCATTTT. It specifies CASSQDQVQPQHF.

The rearrangement joins TRBV6-6 to TRBJ1-2; possibly TRBD1 for D (6 bases). Germline lookup yields CDR1 MNHNY and CDR2 SVGAGI (reference sequence). V was trimmed by 5 bases and J by 3 bases, leaving 10 bases between them. The CDR3 has 13 amino acids. CDR3 region: CASSPQGYYGYTF. The DNA of the CDR3 is TGTGCCAGCAGTCCCCAGGGGTACTATGGCTACACCTTC.

The V and J genes are TRBV29-1 and TRBJ2-3; D gene ambiguous. CDR3 length: 11 residues. Germline V gene data show CDR1 as SQVTM and CDR2 as ANQGSEA. Trimming pared 3 bases from V and 1 base from J, leaving 2 bases between. The CDR3 loop is CSVERTDTQYF. The CDR3 DNA is TGCAGCGTTGAGCGCACAGATACGCAGTATTTT.

In its sample, this clone was seen once. V and J are TRBV7-9 and TRBJ2-4; D remains unclear. The CDR3 length is 17 residues. CDR1 and CDR2 (germline): SEHNR, FQNEAQ (reference sequence). V was trimmed by 0 bases and J by 0 bases, leaving 12 bases between them. This chain's CDR3 is CASSLAASYGAKNIQYF. For the CDR3, the DNA is TGTGCCAGCAGCTTAGCGGCGTCTTACGGAGCCAAAAACATTCAGTACTTC.

Comments on this clone: In the same sample, other DNA sequences code for this CDR3. This chain links TRBV27 with TRBJ1-2, with 8 bases that match TRBD1. Germline CDR1 reads MNHEY; CDR2 reads SMNVEV (reference sequence). The V segment lost 6 bases and the J segment 5 bases; nucleotides outside the gene matches: 5. This CDR3 region has 13 residues. The CDR3 is CASSPRQGYGYTF. As DNA, the CDR3 is TGTGCCAGCAGCCCACGACAGGGGTATGGCTACACCTTC.

The V call is TRBV5-4, the J call TRBJ1-1, with a possible D match to TRBD1 (6 bases). V lost 0 bases and J lost 3, with 9 bases in between. CDR1 and CDR2 (germline): SGHNT, YYREEE (reference sequence). CDR3 length equals 14 residues. The CDR3 loop reads CASSLAPGDTEAFF. CDR3 nucleotides: TGTGCCAGCAGCTTGGCCCCAGGGGACACTGAAGCTTTCTTT. Complete variable domain (other parts from reference TRBV5-4 and TRBJ1-1): ETGVTQSPTHLIKTRGQQVTLRCSSQSGHNTVSWYQQALGQGPQFIFQYYREEENGRGNFPPRFSGLQFPNYSSELNVNALELDDSALYLCASSLAPGDTEAFFGQGTRLTVV.

The rearrangement joins TRBV10-1 to TRBJ1-2; D is perhaps TRBD1 (6 bases). The length of the CDR3 is 14 residues. Germline CDR1 reads WNHNN; CDR2 reads SYGVQD (reference sequence). V was cut by 4 bases and J by 6 bases, with 15 bases left in between. The DNA for the CDR3 is TGCGCCAGCAGTGGTCCCAACACAGGGAATGGCTACACCTTC. Encoded protein: CASSGPNTGNGYTF.

The chain is built from TRBV4-1 and TRBJ2-5; possibly TRBD2 for D (6 bases). Trimming removed 0 bases at V and 2 bases at J, with 13 bases between. CDR1 MGHRA and CDR2 YSYEKL come from the germline V gene. This CDR3 contains 16 residues. This CDR3 reads CASSQDRAGTQETQYF. For the CDR3, the DNA is TGCGCCAGCAGCCAAGATCGGGCGGGGACGCAAGAGACCCAGTACTTC.

The chain recombines TRBV7-9 with TRBJ2-2; 9 positions agree with TRBD1. CDR3 length: 16 amino acids. Germline V gene sequence: CDR1 SEHNR, CDR2 FQNEAQ (reference sequence). V lost 3 bases to trimming and J lost 6 bases; unmatched junction nucleotides: 8. The CDR3 DNA is TGTGCCAGCAGCTTGGGACAGGGTAGTCGTTCCGGGGAGCTGTTTTTT. Its translation: CASSLGQGSRSGELFF.